A single sample is the source of the 21 T cell receptor beta chains below, sequenced in a study of blood T cell repertoires in COVID-19. Assay: immunoSEQ multiplex PCR; the TCRdb copy retains only in-frame clones and omits some. The sample lists about 320,000 clones, around nine tenths occurring once. Source material: PBMCs or T cells enriched from blood (not recorded which). These receptors all come from a young man who had recovered from COVID-19.

V usage is TRBV10-1 and J usage is TRBJ2-2; possibly TRBD2 for D (5 bases). Germline V lookup: CDR1 WNHNN, CDR2 SYGVQD (reference sequence). The CDR3 is 14 amino acids. V gave up 3 bases and J gave up 6 bases, with 11 bases separating them. As DNA, the CDR3 is TGCGCCAGCAGTGAACACGGGGTGCCCGGGGAGCTGTTTTTT. Its protein product is CASSEHGVPGELFF.

J is TRBJ1-6 and V is TRBV7-8; 8 bases fit TRBD1. Germline V gives CDR1 SGHVS, CDR2 FQNEAQ. The V segment lost 0 bases and the J segment 7 bases; nucleotides outside the gene matches: 2. CDR3 length equals 15 residues. Here the CDR3 DNA reads TGTGCCAGCAGCTTAGCGTCAGGGGGCAATTCACCCCTCCACTTT. This codes for CASSLASGGNSPLHF.

V usage is TRBV19 and J usage is TRBJ2-1, with TRBD2 matching over 10 bases. CDR3 length: 15 amino acids. J gave up 4 bases and V 2 bases, and 2 bases lay outside the gene matches. Germline V lookup: CDR1 LNHDA, CDR2 SQIVND (reference sequence). CDR3 DNA: TGTGCCAGTAGTATAAGTAGCGGGAGGTACAATGAGCAGTTCTTC. As protein: CASSISSGRYNEQFF.

The V and J genes are TRBV28 and TRBJ1-4; D possibly corresponds to TRBD1 (6 bases). CDR1 and CDR2 from the germline V gene are MDHEN and SYDVKM. The germline V and J ends were trimmed by 6 bases and 2 bases, with 16 bases remaining between them. The CDR3 totals 16 residues. The CDR3 DNA is TGTGCCAGCAGACCCTGGCAGGGGTTGACTAATGAAAAACTGTTTTTT. It is translated as CASRPWQGLTNEKLFF.

The table lists this clone with a count of one. This chain uses TRBV28 with TRBJ1-5; 7 nucleotides match TRBD1. Germline CDR1 and CDR2: MDHEN and SYDVKM. V lost 3 bases and J lost 4; bases outside the gene matches: 6. This CDR3 has 15 residues. CDR3 sequence reads: CASSFWDSMNQPQHF. The CDR3 DNA sequence: TGTGCCAGCAGTTTTTGGGACAGTATGAATCAGCCCCAGCATTTT.

The J gene is TRBJ1-2, the V gene TRBV2, with TRBD1 as a possible D gene (6 bases). Germline-derived CDR1 and CDR2 are SNHLY and FYNNEI. The CDR3 runs to 14 residues. Trimming took off 6 bases at V and 7 bases at J, with 18 bases between the two ends. CDR3 coding DNA: TGTGCCAGCAGAGAACAGGGTACTGGGGTTGGCTACACCTTC. Translated: CASREQGTGVGYTF. The whole variable domain, remainder taken from reference TRBV2 and TRBJ1-2, is EPEVTQTPSHQVTQMGQEVILRCVPISNHLYFYWYRQILGQKVEFLVSFYNNEISEKSEIFDDQFSVERPDGSNFTLKIRSTKLEDSAMYFCASREQGTGVGYTFGSGTRLTVV.

This clone occurred once. The chain is built from TRBV7-8 and TRBJ2-1; TRBD1 agrees at 10 bases. The CDR3 is made up of 15 amino acids. The germline V gene has CDR1 SGHVS and CDR2 FQNEAQ. Trimming took 5 bases from V and 4 from J; bases not matched to a gene: 5. CDR3 residues: CASSPDRGQYNEQFF. DNA for the CDR3: TGTGCCAGCAGCCCCGACAGGGGGCAATACAATGAGCAGTTCTTC.

The chain carries TRBV10-3 and TRBJ1-5; D is undetermined. The CDR3 runs 16 residues. Trimming pared 0 bases from V and 1 base from J, leaving 10 bases between. The germline V gene encodes CDR1 ENHRY and CDR2 SYGVKD. The DNA for the CDR3 is TGTGCCATCAGTGAGTCGGAGGGATCGAGCAATCAGCCCCAGCATTTT. Translation gives CAISESEGSSNQPQHF.

The gene calls are TRBV3-1 (or the pseudogene TRBV3-2) and TRBJ2-2; the D gene is possibly TRBD2 (7 bases). Trimming shortened V by 4 bases and J by 6 bases, and 24 bases separated the two germline ends. The CDR3 has 18 amino acids. Germline values: CDR1 LGHDT, CDR2 YNNKEL (reference sequence). The CDR3 nucleotides read TGTGCCAGCAGCCGCAAATTGGGGCGCAGGGGAGGGTCCGGGGAGCTGTTTTTT. The encoded protein is CASSRKLGRRGGSGELFF.

The chain is built from TRBV5-4 and TRBJ2-4; 9 nucleotides agree with TRBD1. CDR1 and CDR2 from the germline V gene are SGHNT and YYREEE (reference sequence). The CDR3 has 13 residues. V lost 3 bases, J lost 8 bases, and 3 bases stayed unmatched. DNA for the CDR3: TGTGCCAGCAGCTCTGACAGGGGGGACATTCAGTACTTC. Translated: CASSSDRGDIQYF.

The sample holds one count of this clone. The rearrangement links TRBV30 to TRBJ2-1; D might be TRBD2 (6 bases). The CDR3 length is 16 residues. Trimming took off 0 bases at V and 0 bases at J, with 12 bases between the two ends. Germline V lookup: CDR1 GTSNPN, CDR2 SVGIG (reference sequence). CDR3 region: CAWSVLWRGSYNEQFF. Written as DNA, the CDR3 is TGTGCCTGGAGTGTACTATGGCGGGGCTCCTACAATGAGCAGTTCTTC.

The chain employs TRBV27 and TRBJ1-1, with D possibly being TRBD1 (5 bases). Germline loops: CDR1 MNHEY, CDR2 SMNVEV (reference sequence). V lost 1 base, J lost 5 bases, and 29 bases lay in between. The CDR3 has 20 amino acids. The CDR3 region has the DNA TGTGCCAGCAGTTTATGGTTTCTCCTTTCAGGGATCCTTTTAATGACTGAAGCTTTCTTT. This codes for CASSLWFLLSGILLMTEAFF.

The rearrangement links TRBV4-2 to TRBJ1-2; D possibly corresponds to TRBD1 (6 bases). Germline V gives CDR1 LGHNA, CDR2 YNFKEQ. The germline V and J ends were trimmed by 4 bases and 3 bases, with 15 bases remaining between them. The CDR3 loop spans 15 amino acids. The CDR3 nucleotides are TGTGCCAGCAGCCGGACAGACGCGACGGACTATGGCTACACCTTC. Its translation: CASSRTDATDYGYTF.

This chain joins TRBV7-9 and TRBJ1-2, with D possibly being TRBD1 (6 bases). The germline V and J ends were trimmed by 5 bases and 0 bases, with 16 bases remaining between them. This CDR3 region has 16 residues. Germline CDR1 reads SEHNR; CDR2 reads FQNEAQ (reference sequence). The CDR3 region is CASSPHTGPTNYGYTF. The CDR3 coding sequence is TGTGCCAGCAGCCCCCATACAGGGCCTACTAACTATGGCTACACCTTC.

The V and J genes are TRBV12-5 and TRBJ1-5; D call uncertain. Germline loops: CDR1 LGHNT, CDR2 FRNRAP. The V end was cut by 3 bases, the J end by 7 bases, with 13 bases between. This CDR3 has 14 residues. The CDR3 region has the DNA TGTGCTAGTGGTTTCCAGGTCCAGGCGCAGCCCCAGCATTTT. It is translated as CASGFQVQAQPQHF. Full variable domain (missing parts from reference TRBV12-5 and TRBJ1-5): DARVTQTPRHKVTEMGQEVTMRCQPILGHNTVFWYRQTMMQGLELLAYFRNRAPLDDSGMPKDRFSAEMPDATLATLKIQPSEPRDSAVYFCASGFQVQAQPQHFGDGTRLSIL.

In DNA form, the CDR3 reads TGTGCCAGCAGTTTAGTTATAGATACGCAGTATTTT. Translated, it gives CASSLVIDTQYF. The V gene is TRBV12-3 or TRBV12-4, the J gene TRBJ2-3; D gene unclear. The CDR3 runs 12 residues. V lost 1 base and J 5 bases, leaving 4 bases between the germline ends.

The J gene is TRBJ1-1, the V gene TRBV19; D is unresolved. Germline-derived CDR1 and CDR2 are LNHDA and SQIVND (reference sequence). V shed 7 bases and J shed 1 base, with 10 bases lying between them. The length of the CDR3 is 13 residues. The CDR3 region has the DNA TGTGCCAGTAAAAGGGAGGGGAACACTGAAGCTTTCTTT. The encoded protein is CASKREGNTEAFF. Supplemented by reference TRBV19 and TRBJ1-1, the full variable domain reads DGGITQSPKYLFRKEGQNVTLSCEQNLNHDAMYWYRQDPGQGLRLIYYSQIVNDFQKGDIAEGYSVSREKKESFPLTVTSAQKNPTAFYLCASKREGNTEAFFGQGTRLTVV.

The V gene is TRBV4-1, the J gene TRBJ2-3; 7 bases are shared with TRBD2. Losses at the gene ends were 2 bases for V and 4 bases for J; bases not matched to a gene: 9. Germline V gene data show CDR1 as MGHRA and CDR2 as YSYEKL. The CDR3 extends over 16 amino acids. CDR3 protein: CASSQFNGGFADTQYF. In nucleotides, the CDR3 is TGCGCCAGCAGCCAATTTAACGGGGGGTTTGCAGATACGCAGTATTTT.

V usage is TRBV9 and J usage is TRBJ2-6; TRBD1 matches at 7 bases. The germline V gene has CDR1 SGDLS and CDR2 YYNGEE. J gave up 0 bases and V 3 bases, and 9 bases lay outside the gene matches. The CDR3 loop spans 18 amino acids. CDR3 sequence: CASSARTGLYSGANVLTF. The DNA of the CDR3 is TGTGCCAGCAGCGCTCGGACAGGACTTTACTCTGGGGCCAACGTCCTGACTTTC.

The V and J genes are TRBV10-1 and TRBJ1-5, with 9 nucleotides matching TRBD1. Germline assignment: CDR1 WNHNN and CDR2 SYGVQD (reference sequence). The length of the CDR3 is 15 residues. The ends lost 0 bases at V and 4 bases at J; junction bases unmatched: 1. CDR3 nucleotide sequence: TGCGCCAGCAGTGAGTCCGGGACAGGGAATCAGCCCCAGCATTTT. Translation gives CASSESGTGNQPQHF.

The chain combines TRBV5-1 with TRBJ2-5; D is undetermined. V lost 0 bases, J lost 0 bases, and 6 bases lay in between. Germline CDR1 is SGHRS and CDR2 is YFSETQ. CDR3 length equals 14 residues. CDR3 amino acids: CASSLGTDQETQYF. The CDR3 DNA is TGCGCCAGCAGCTTGGGAACAGACCAAGAGACCCAGTACTTC.